The 23 T cell receptor beta chains presented below share a single source sample, sequenced in a study of cytomegalovirus exposure and HLA in healthy donors. Primers: 60 Vbeta forward and 13 Jbeta reverse. Data came from immunoSEQ multiplex PCR; TCRdb stores just in-frame clones and leaves some out. The sample lists some 150,000 clones, approximately 77% seen once, with about 4% in the top ten. The sequenced sample consisted of PBMCs. The receptors were gathered from a man aged 25 to 40 in good health and CMV-seropositive.

This clone is a singleton in its sample. The chain joins TRBV5-4 to TRBJ1-5; D is perhaps TRBD1 (5 bases). Germline V lookup: CDR1 SGHNT, CDR2 YYREEE (reference sequence). V was shortened by 4 bases and J by 4 bases, with 12 bases between the two germline ends. There are 14 residues in the CDR3. The CDR3 bases are TGTGCCAGCAGCGCGGGACGAGAGAATCAGCCCCAGCATTTT. It yields the protein CASSAGRENQPQHF.

This clone has a single count. V and J are TRBV5-1 and TRBJ1-1; D might be TRBD1 (6 bases). Per germline, CDR1 SGHRS and CDR2 YFSETQ. V lost 2 bases and J 3 bases, leaving 17 bases between the germline ends. The CDR3 covers 16 residues. CDR3 sequence (DNA): TGCGCCAGCAGCTTTCAGGGGCCCTCGACTGACACTGAAGCTTTCTTT. Residues: CASSFQGPSTDTEAFF.

The chain couples TRBV5-1 to TRBJ2-5; D is possibly TRBD1 (6 bases). Germline V gene data show CDR1 as SGHRS and CDR2 as YFSETQ. V lost 6 bases and J lost 4, with 13 bases in between. There are 13 residues in the CDR3. Here the CDR3 reads CASTLGAGETQYF. CDR3 nucleotides: TGCGCCAGCACACTGGGGGCAGGAGAGACCCAGTACTTC.

V usage is TRBV4-3 and J usage is TRBJ2-7; TRBD1 matches at 8 bases. The CDR3 extends over 14 amino acids. V lost 6 bases and J lost 6; bases outside the gene matches: 10. CDR1 is LGHNA and CDR2 is YSLEER in the germline V gene. CDR3 residues: CASSRGQENGEQYF. The CDR3 DNA is TGCGCCAGCAGTAGGGGACAGGAGAATGGCGAGCAGTACTTC.

Only a few counts were recorded for this clone. CDR3 residues: CASSQVGQGSSPLHF. The DNA of the CDR3 is TGCGCCAGCAGCCAAGTAGGACAGGGCAGTTCACCCCTCCACTTT. The rearrangement links TRBV4-1 to TRBJ1-6, with 8 bases matching TRBD1. Germline CDR1 and CDR2: MGHRA and YSYEKL. The J segment lost 9 bases and the V segment lost 1 base, leaving 5 bases of the junction unmatched. The length of the CDR3 is 15 residues.

This clone occurred once. The chain employs TRBV13 and TRBJ2-5, with no clear D. Trimming removed 1 base at V and 7 bases at J, with 10 bases between. Germline lookup yields CDR1 PRHDT and CDR2 FYEKMQ (reference sequence). The CDR3 sequence is 13 residues long. The CDR3 DNA is TGTGCCAGCAGCTTAGACAGCTCGCGGACCCAGTACTTC. This gives the protein CASSLDSSRTQYF. The whole variable domain, remainder taken from reference TRBV13 and TRBJ2-5, is AAGVIQSPRHLIKEKRETATLKCYPIPRHDTVYWYQQGPGQDPQFLISFYEKMQSDKGSIPDRFSAQQFSDYHSELNMSSLELGDSALYFCASSLDSSRTQYFGPGTRLLVL.

This clone occurred once. This sequence joins TRBV7-9 and TRBJ2-2; weak D call: TRBD1 (6 bases). The V end lost 1 base, the J end lost 3 bases, and 9 bases lay between the germline ends. The CDR3 consists of 15 residues. Germline V gives CDR1 SEHNR, CDR2 FQNEAQ (reference sequence). The CDR3 loop reads CASSLGAGDTGELFF. The CDR3 DNA reads as TGTGCCAGCAGCTTAGGGGCAGGGGACACCGGGGAGCTGTTTTTT. Looking up the rest from reference TRBV7-9 and TRBJ2-2 gives the full variable domain: DTGVSQNPRHKITKRGQNVTFRCDPISEHNRLYWYRQTLGQGPEFLTYFQNEAQLEKSRLLSDRFSAERPKGSFSTLEIQRTEQGDSAMYLCASSLGAGDTGELFFGEGSRLTVL.

This clone has just a few counts. This chain uses TRBV7-9 with TRBJ1-1, with 12 nucleotides matching TRBD1. The CDR3 runs 16 residues. J lost 4 bases, V lost 7 bases, and 10 bases had no gene match. Looked up from germline, CDR1 is SEHNR and CDR2 is FQNEAQ (reference sequence). CDR3 sequence reads: CASIIMGQGAPTEAFF. The CDR3 nucleotides are TGTGCCAGCATCATTATGGGACAGGGGGCGCCCACTGAAGCTTTCTTT.

The chain has TRBV10-3 and TRBJ2-7, with 7 bases identical to TRBD2. The CDR3 consists of 14 residues. The V gene end was trimmed by 6 bases and the J gene end by 0 bases; junction bases not matched to a gene: 5. CDR1 and CDR2 (germline): ENHRY, SYGVKD. CDR3 coding DNA: TGTGCCATCAGGGGAGGGCTAGCCTCCTACGAGCAGTACTTC. This gives the protein CAIRGGLASYEQYF.

V and J are TRBV7-9 and TRBJ2-3, with D possibly matching TRBD2 (5 bases). CDR3 length: 13 amino acids. Germline lookup yields CDR1 SEHNR and CDR2 FQNEAQ (reference sequence). Trimming stripped 2 bases from V and 5 bases from J, with 8 bases between. DNA for the CDR3: TGTGCCAGCAGCTTATCAGAGGGAGATACGCAGTATTTT. Protein sequence: CASSLSEGDTQYF.

V is TRBV28 and J is TRBJ1-1; TRBD1 might be the D (6 bases). This CDR3 contains 14 residues. CDR1 and CDR2 from the germline V gene are MDHEN and SYDVKM. V lost 6 bases and J 0 bases, leaving 11 bases between the germline ends. The CDR3 region is CASREDSLNTEAFF. DNA for the CDR3: TGTGCCAGCAGAGAGGACAGTTTGAACACTGAAGCTTTCTTT.

This chain joins TRBV6-1 and TRBJ2-7, with 11 nucleotides matching TRBD1. The CDR3 sequence is 13 residues long. Germline V CDR1 and CDR2: MNHNS, SASEGT. With V trimmed by 6 bases and J by 6 bases, 4 bases remained unmatched. The DNA of the CDR3 is TGTGCCAGCAGAGCGGGACAGGGGGTCGAGCAGTACTTC. Translated, it gives CASRAGQGVEQYF.

The genes are TRBV6-4 and TRBJ2-3; TRBD2 agrees at 12 bases. The CDR3 runs to 16 residues. With V trimmed by 5 bases and J by 1 base, 4 bases remained unmatched. Germline V gene sequence: CDR1 MRHNA, CDR2 SNTAGT. CDR3 sequence reads: CASSKTSGGGTDTQYF. As DNA, the CDR3 is TGTGCCAGCAGTAAGACTAGCGGGGGTGGCACAGATACGCAGTATTTT.

The chain is built from TRBV5-1 and TRBJ2-5; 10 bases fit TRBD1. Germline CDR1 SGHRS, CDR2 YFSETQ. Losses at the gene ends were 5 bases for V and 2 bases for J; bases not matched to a gene: 6. The length of the CDR3 is 15 residues. CDR3: CASRAQGQGQETQYF. DNA for the CDR3: TGCGCCAGCAGAGCACAGGGACAGGGGCAAGAGACCCAGTACTTC.

A few counts support this clone. Other DNA variants within this sample encode the same CDR3. This chain joins TRBV5-1 and TRBJ1-1; D unclear. V dropped 0 bases and J dropped 4 bases, with 10 bases sitting between them. The CDR3 runs to 14 residues. CDR1 is SGHRS and CDR2 is YFSETQ in the germline V gene. Written as DNA, the CDR3 is TGCGCCAGCAGCTTGGATCAGGCCCTCACTGAAGCTTTCTTT. Translating gives CASSLDQALTEAFF.

CDR3 bases: TGTGCCAGCAGCCCATGGACGGGACAGGGTCCATCCGGGGAGCTGTTTTTT. Amino acid sequence: CASSPWTGQGPSGELFF. The chain employs TRBV7-3 and TRBJ2-2, with 9 bases fitting TRBD1. The CDR3 is 17 amino acids. Looked up from germline, CDR1 is SGHTA and CDR2 is FQGTGA. With V trimmed by 5 bases and J by 6 bases, 13 bases remained unmatched. Combining the CDR3 with reference TRBV7-3 and TRBJ2-2 gives the whole variable domain GAGVSQTPSNKVTEKGKYVELRCDPISGHTALYWYRQSLGQGPEFLIYFQGTGAADDSGLPNDRFFAVRPEGSVSTLKIQRTERGDSAVYLCASSPWTGQGPSGELFFGEGSRLTVL.

This clone occurred a few times. V usage is TRBV29-1 and J usage is TRBJ2-5; 10 bases align to TRBD2. Germline CDR1 reads SQVTM; CDR2 reads ANQGSEA. The ends lost 0 bases at V and 2 bases at J; junction bases unmatched: 6. CDR3 size: 16 residues. The chain's CDR3 is CSVEEMASGGQETQYF. The CDR3 DNA follows: TGCAGCGTTGAAGAGATGGCTAGCGGGGGTCAAGAGACCCAGTACTTC.

The sample holds one count of this clone. The chain couples TRBV6-1 to TRBJ2-5; 7 bases are a match to TRBD2. The germline gives CDR1 MNHNS, CDR2 SASEGT. V trimming: 9 bases; J trimming: 5 bases; junction bases outside the gene matches: 6. The CDR3 has 12 amino acids. The CDR3 spells CASGGRAETQYF. Here the CDR3 DNA reads TGTGCCAGTGGGGGGAGGGCTGAGACCCAGTACTTC.

A word on this clone: Within the sample, other DNA sequences also encode this same CDR3. The chain recombines TRBV4-1 with TRBJ1-5; 10 bases are a match to TRBD1. Unmatched junction bases numbered 3, after V lost 0 bases and J lost 7 bases. CDR1 is MGHRA and CDR2 is YSYEKL in the germline V gene. The CDR3 covers 15 residues. CDR3 coding DNA: TGCGCCAGCAGCCAAGAAGGACAGGGGGGGCAGCCCCAGCATTTT. Amino acid sequence: CASSQEGQGGQPQHF.

The chain carries TRBV27 and TRBJ2-7; 7 bases match TRBD1. Germline trimming cut 10 bases from V and 3 bases from J; bases unmatched to any gene: 9. There are 13 residues in the CDR3. Germline CDR1 reads MNHEY; CDR2 reads SMNVEV (reference sequence). The CDR3 DNA follows: TGTGCCACTCGCCGGGACAGTGACTACGAGCAGTACTTC. Translated: CATRRDSDYEQYF.

The chain employs TRBV7-3 and TRBJ1-6; D uncertain. The CDR3 loop spans 12 amino acids. Germline CDR1 reads SGHTA; CDR2 reads FQGTGA. V gave up 4 bases and J gave up 7 bases, with 5 bases separating them. The CDR3 sequence: CASSSPNSPLHF. The CDR3 region has the DNA TGTGCCAGCAGCTCCCCGAATTCACCCCTCCACTTT. Full variable domain (missing parts from reference TRBV7-3 and TRBJ1-6): GAGVSQTPSNKVTEKGKYVELRCDPISGHTALYWYRQSLGQGPEFLIYFQGTGAADDSGLPNDRFFAVRPEGSVSTLKIQRTERGDSAVYLCASSSPNSPLHFGNGTRLTVT.

In DNA, the CDR3 is TGTGCCAGCAGTGCTGAAGGACAGGGGACGTCTAATGAAAAACTGTTTTTT. Protein sequence: CASSAEGQGTSNEKLFF. The chain joins TRBV2 to TRBJ1-4, with 9 bases that match TRBD1. Losses at the gene ends were 4 bases for V and 3 bases for J; bases not matched to a gene: 9. This CDR3 has 17 residues. Germline-derived CDR1 and CDR2 are SNHLY and FYNNEI.

In DNA, the CDR3 is TGTGCCAGCAGTGAAGCGGGGACAGGGCTCGAGCAGTACTTC. Its protein product is CASSEAGTGLEQYF. The chain links TRBV2 to TRBJ2-7, with 9 bases matching TRBD1. Trimming took 0 bases from V and 6 from J; bases not matched to a gene: 3. This CDR3 contains 14 residues. From germline, CDR1 is SNHLY and CDR2 FYNNEI.